Detailed here is one TCR beta chain. The antigen is unknown. This specimen comes from a study of shared clonotypes between healthy human individuals. Assay: immunoSEQ multiplex PCR; the TCRdb copy retains only in-frame clones and omits some. The top ten hold approximately 25% of the sample, which has around 700,000 clones, roughly 94% seen once. J gave up 0 bases and V 6 bases, and 3 bases lay outside the gene matches. CDR3 length equals 15 residues. Per the germline V gene, CDR1 is MDHEN and CDR2 is SYDVKM. Naive CD8 cells, CD45RO-negative and positively selected for CCR7, excluded terminally differentiated effector memory CD45RA+ cells. Healthy adults negative for HIV, lacking recent acute infections or vaccinations, served as donors. Study results and limitations: Inspection by rarefaction showed sorted-subset sequencing to be incomplete despite large depth. Sampling was confined to blood; repertoires within tissues likely differ.

The chain recombines TRBV28 with TRBJ2-7; 12 bases map to TRBD2. The clonotype comes from a man aged 25-45 years in good health. The sequenced sample consisted of naive CD8+ T cells sorted from blood. For the CDR3, the DNA is TGTGCCAGCAGAGGGACTAGCGGGTTCTCCTACGAGCAGTACTTC. Protein: CASRGTSGFSYEQYF.